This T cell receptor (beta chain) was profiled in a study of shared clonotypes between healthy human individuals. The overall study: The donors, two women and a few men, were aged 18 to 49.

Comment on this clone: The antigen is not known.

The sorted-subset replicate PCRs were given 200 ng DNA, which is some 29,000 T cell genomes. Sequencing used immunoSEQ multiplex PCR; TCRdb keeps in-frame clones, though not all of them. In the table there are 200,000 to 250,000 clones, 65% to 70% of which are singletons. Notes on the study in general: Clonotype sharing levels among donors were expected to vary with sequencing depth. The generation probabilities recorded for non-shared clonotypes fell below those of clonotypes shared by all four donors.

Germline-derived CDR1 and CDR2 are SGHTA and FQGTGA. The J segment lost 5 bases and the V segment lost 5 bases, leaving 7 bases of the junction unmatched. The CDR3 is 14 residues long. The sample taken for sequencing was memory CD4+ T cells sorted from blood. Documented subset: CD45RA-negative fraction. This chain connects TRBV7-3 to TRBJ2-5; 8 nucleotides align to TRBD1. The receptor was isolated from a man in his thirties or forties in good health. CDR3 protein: CASSRRGPLETQYF. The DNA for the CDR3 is TGTGCCAGCAGCCGCAGGGGGCCCTTGGAGACCCAGTACTTC. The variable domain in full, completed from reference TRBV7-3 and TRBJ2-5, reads GAGVSQTPSNKVTEKGKYVELRCDPISGHTALYWYRQSLGQGPEFLIYFQGTGAADDSGLPNDRFFAVRPEGSVSTLKIQRTERGDSAVYLCASSRRGPLETQYFGPGTRLLVL.